This is a list of T cell receptor beta chains from one sample in a study of cytomegalovirus exposure and HLA in healthy donors. Method: immunoSEQ multiplex PCR; TCRdb's copy keeps in-frame clones and lacks some. The top ten clones hold roughly 5.9% of a sample with approximately 120,000 clones, nearly 80% of them seen once. Sequencing was performed on PBMCs. These receptors came from a woman aged 40 to 50 in good health and CMV-seronegative. CDR3s include the opening cysteine and the closing phenylalanine or tryptophan. D genes are given only for firm matches. Only some rows state a clone size, as once, few, many or a class for expanded clones.

CDR3 protein: CASSLVSGKSSYEQYF
CDR3 DNA: TGTGCCAGCAGCTTAGTCAGCGGGAAAAGCTCCTACGAGCAGTACTTC
J gene: TRBJ2-7
V gene: TRBV11-2
D gene: TRBD2
clone size: -

CDR3 protein: CASRHGVFRSNEQFF
CDR3 DNA: TGTGCCAGCAGACACGGAGTATTTAGGTCCAATGAGCAGTTCTTC
J gene: TRBJ2-1
V gene: TRBV6-5
D gene: -
clone size: -

CDR3 protein: CASSVDTAGANVLTF
CDR3 DNA: TGCGCCAGCAGCGTAGACACTGCTGGGGCCAACGTCCTGACTTTC
J gene: TRBJ2-6
V gene: TRBV5-1
D gene: -
clone size: -

CDR3 protein: CASSVVGEGGRTDTQYF
CDR3 DNA: TGTGCCAGCAGCGTAGTAGGAGAAGGCGGGAGAACAGATACGCAGTATTTT
J gene: TRBJ2-3
V gene: TRBV9
D gene: TRBD2
clone size: -

CDR3 protein: CATSEGRGASYEQYF
CDR3 DNA: TGCGCCACCTCTGAAGGCCGGGGGGCCTCCTACGAGCAGTACTTC
J gene: TRBJ2-7
V gene: TRBV4-1
D gene: -
clone size: -

CDR3 protein: CASSPGQSVEKLFF
CDR3 DNA: TGTGCCAGCAGCCCGGGACAATCTGTTGAAAAACTGTTTTTT
J gene: TRBJ1-4
V gene: TRBV28
D gene: -
clone size: -

CDR3 protein: CASSLAGGTDTQYF
CDR3 DNA: TGTGCCAGCAGCTTAGCGGGAGGCACAGATACGCAGTATTTT
J gene: TRBJ2-3
V gene: TRBV7-9
D gene: -
clone size: -

CDR3 protein: CASSLAGVQYF
CDR3 DNA: TGTGCCAGCAGCTTAGCCGGGGTGCAGTACTTC
J gene: TRBJ2-7
V gene: TRBV7-2
D gene: -
clone size: few

CDR3 protein: CASSSGAGPYGYTF
CDR3 DNA: TGTGCCAGCAGCTCTGGGGCAGGGCCCTATGGCTACACCTTC
J gene: TRBJ1-2
V gene: TRBV9
D gene: -
clone size: -

CDR3 protein: CASSPVGRGGFF
CDR3 DNA: TGTGCCAGCAGCCCCGTTGGGCGAGGAGGATTCTTC
J gene: TRBJ2-1
V gene: TRBV7-2
D gene: -
clone size: -

CDR3 protein: CASSTTQGAGDEQFF
CDR3 DNA: TGTGCCAGCAGCACCACCCAGGGGGCCGGGGATGAGCAGTTCTTC
J gene: TRBJ2-1
V gene: TRBV11-2
D gene: TRBD1
clone size: -

CDR3 protein: CASRFGLAGGSEQFF
CDR3 DNA: TGTGCCAGCAGATTCGGACTAGCGGGAGGGAGTGAGCAGTTCTTC
J gene: TRBJ2-1
V gene: TRBV7-2
D gene: TRBD2
clone size: few

CDR3 protein: CASSLIAGTSGTGGTDTQYF
CDR3 DNA: TGCGCCAGCAGCCTAATCGCCGGGACTAGCGGTACCGGGGGCACAGATACGCAGTATTTT
J gene: TRBJ2-3
V gene: TRBV5-1
D gene: TRBD2
clone size: few

CDR3 protein: CASSLLTHMNTEAFF
CDR3 DNA: TGTGCCAGCAGTTTATTGACACACATGAACACTGAAGCTTTCTTT
J gene: TRBJ1-1
V gene: TRBV28
D gene: -
clone size: few

CDR3 protein: CASSPTRTVGATEAFF
CDR3 DNA: TGTGCCAGCTCACCCACCAGGACAGTCGGGGCCACTGAAGCTTTCTTT
J gene: TRBJ1-1
V gene: TRBV18
D gene: -
clone size: -

CDR3 protein: CASSVSGANVLTF
CDR3 DNA: TGTGCCAGCAGTGTATCTGGGGCCAACGTCCTGACTTTC
J gene: TRBJ2-6
V gene: TRBV6-1
D gene: -
clone size: -

CDR3 protein: CASSISGLAGGTDTQYF
CDR3 DNA: TGTGCCAGTAGTATATCTGGACTAGCGGGAGGGACAGATACGCAGTATTTT
J gene: TRBJ2-3
V gene: TRBV19
D gene: TRBD2
clone size: few

CDR3 protein: CASSEGLAGAKNSQYF
CDR3 DNA: TGTGCCAGCAGCGAGGGACTAGCGGGAGCCAAAAACAGTCAGTACTTC
J gene: TRBJ2-4
V gene: TRBV9
D gene: TRBD2
clone size: -

CDR3 protein: CASSPRWSSYEQYF
CDR3 DNA: TGTGCCAGCTCACCGCGGTGGAGCTCCTACGAGCAGTACTTC
J gene: TRBJ2-7
V gene: TRBV18
D gene: -
clone size: -

CDR3 protein: CSVIRGLNTGELFF
CDR3 DNA: TGCAGCGTGATTAGGGGACTAAACACCGGGGAGCTGTTTTTT
J gene: TRBJ2-2
V gene: TRBV29-1
D gene: TRBD2
clone size: -

CDR3 protein: CASSLAGGYPYEQYF
CDR3 DNA: TGTGCCAGCAGCCTAGCGGGAGGTTATCCCTACGAGCAGTACTTC
J gene: TRBJ2-7
V gene: TRBV6-1
D gene: TRBD2
clone size: few

CDR3 protein: CASKGGGYSGANVLTF
CDR3 DNA: TGTGCCAGCAAGGGGGGGGGATACTCTGGGGCCAACGTCCTGACTTTC
J gene: TRBJ2-6
V gene: TRBV27
D gene: -
clone size: -

CDR3 protein: CASSLVAGDGHTF
CDR3 DNA: TGTGCCAGCAGTTTAGTAGCCGGTGATGGCCACACCTTC
J gene: TRBJ1-2
V gene: TRBV28
D gene: -
clone size: once

CDR3 protein: CASSQDLVTGTGNYEQYF
CDR3 DNA: TGCGCCAGCAGCCAAGATTTAGTAACCGGGACAGGAAACTACGAGCAGTACTTC
J gene: TRBJ2-7
V gene: TRBV4-3
D gene: TRBD1
clone size: once

CDR3 protein: CASSLGSSGRENIQYF
CDR3 DNA: TGCGCCAGCAGCTTGGGGTCTAGCGGGAGAGAAAACATTCAGTACTTC
J gene: TRBJ2-4
V gene: TRBV5-1
D gene: TRBD2
clone size: -

CDR3 protein: CASRAPGQGNYYEQYF
CDR3 DNA: TGTGCCAGCAGAGCTCCGGGACAGGGAAACTACTACGAGCAGTACTTC
J gene: TRBJ2-7
V gene: TRBV28
D gene: TRBD1
clone size: -

CDR3 protein: CASSLGIGAGTGTGYTF
CDR3 DNA: TGTGCCAGCAGTTTAGGGATTGGGGCTGGGACAGGGACTGGCTACACCTTC
J gene: TRBJ1-2
V gene: TRBV27
D gene: TRBD1
clone size: once

CDR3 protein: CASSYSIGEPYGYTF
CDR3 DNA: TGTGCCAGCAGTTACTCGATCGGGGAGCCCTATGGCTACACCTTC
J gene: TRBJ1-2
V gene: TRBV6-5
D gene: -
clone size: -

CDR3 protein: CASSQDGVNSNQPQHF
CDR3 DNA: TGCGCCAGCAGCCAAGACGGAGTTAATAGCAATCAGCCCCAGCATTTT
J gene: TRBJ1-5
V gene: TRBV4-1
D gene: -
clone size: -

CDR3 protein: CASSGLASGDEQFF
CDR3 DNA: TGTGCCAGCAGCGGGTTGGCCTCAGGGGATGAGCAGTTCTTC
J gene: TRBJ2-1
V gene: TRBV25-1
D gene: -
clone size: -

CDR3 protein: CASSQGQGDYEQYF
CDR3 DNA: TGTGCCAGCAGCCAGGGACAGGGGGACTACGAGCAGTACTTC
J gene: TRBJ2-7
V gene: TRBV4-2
D gene: TRBD1
clone size: -

CDR3 protein: CASSPLGTNQPQHF
CDR3 DNA: TGTGCCAGCAGTCCTCTTGGGACAAATCAGCCCCAGCATTTT
J gene: TRBJ1-5
V gene: TRBV27
D gene: -
clone size: -

CDR3 protein: CASSIGQGLNTEAFF
CDR3 DNA: TGTGCCAGCAGTATTGGACAGGGGCTGAACACTGAAGCTTTCTTT
J gene: TRBJ1-1
V gene: TRBV6-5
D gene: TRBD1
clone size: few

CDR3 protein: CASSRGFAGNTIYF
CDR3 DNA: TGTGCCAGCAGCCGGGGTTTTGCTGGAAACACCATATATTTT
J gene: TRBJ1-3
V gene: TRBV5-4
D gene: -
clone size: -

CDR3 protein: CASSFASGANVLTF
CDR3 DNA: TGTGCCAGCAGTTTCGCGTCTGGGGCCAACGTCCTGACTTTC
J gene: TRBJ2-6
V gene: TRBV7-8
D gene: -
clone size: -

CDR3 protein: CASSQPGNRGYTF
CDR3 DNA: TGTGCCAGCTCCCAACCGGGGAATCGGGGCTACACCTTC
J gene: TRBJ1-2
V gene: TRBV6-1
D gene: -
clone size: -

CDR3 protein: CASSISVLADSSYNEQFF
CDR3 DNA: TGCGCCAGCAGCATCTCCGTACTAGCGGATAGCTCCTACAATGAGCAGTTCTTC
J gene: TRBJ2-1
V gene: TRBV5-1
D gene: TRBD2
clone size: once